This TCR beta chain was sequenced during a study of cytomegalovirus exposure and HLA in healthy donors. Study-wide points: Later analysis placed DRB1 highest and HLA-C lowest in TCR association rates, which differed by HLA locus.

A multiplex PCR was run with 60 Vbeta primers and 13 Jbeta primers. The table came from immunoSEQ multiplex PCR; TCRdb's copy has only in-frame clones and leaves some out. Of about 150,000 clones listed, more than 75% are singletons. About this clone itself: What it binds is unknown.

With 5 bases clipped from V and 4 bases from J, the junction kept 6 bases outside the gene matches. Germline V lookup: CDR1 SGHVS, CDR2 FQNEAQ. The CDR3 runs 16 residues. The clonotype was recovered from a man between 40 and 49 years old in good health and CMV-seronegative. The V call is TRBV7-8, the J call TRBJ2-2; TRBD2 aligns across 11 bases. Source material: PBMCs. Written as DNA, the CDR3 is TGTGCCAGCAGCGTACCTAGCGGGGGGACCACCGGGGAGCTGTTTTTT. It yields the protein CASSVPSGGTTGELFF. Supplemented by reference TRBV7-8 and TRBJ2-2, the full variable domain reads GAGVSQSPRYKVAKRGQDVALRCDPISGHVSLFWYQQALGQGPEFLTYFQNEAQLDKSGLPSDRFFAERPEGSVSTLKIQRTQQEDSAVYLCASSVPSGGTTGELFFGEGSRLTVL.